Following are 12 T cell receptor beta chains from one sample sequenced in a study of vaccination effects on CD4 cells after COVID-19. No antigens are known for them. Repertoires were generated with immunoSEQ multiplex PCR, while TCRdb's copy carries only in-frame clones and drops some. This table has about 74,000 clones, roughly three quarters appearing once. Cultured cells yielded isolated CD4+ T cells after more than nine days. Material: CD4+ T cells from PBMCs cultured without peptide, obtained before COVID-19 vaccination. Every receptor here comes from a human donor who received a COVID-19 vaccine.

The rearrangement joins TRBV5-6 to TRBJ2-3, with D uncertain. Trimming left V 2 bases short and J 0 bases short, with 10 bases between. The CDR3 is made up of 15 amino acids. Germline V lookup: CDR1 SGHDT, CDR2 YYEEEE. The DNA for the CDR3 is TGTGCCAGCAGCTTAGTTAGTTCTAGCACAGATACGCAGTATTTT. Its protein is CASSLVSSSTDTQYF.

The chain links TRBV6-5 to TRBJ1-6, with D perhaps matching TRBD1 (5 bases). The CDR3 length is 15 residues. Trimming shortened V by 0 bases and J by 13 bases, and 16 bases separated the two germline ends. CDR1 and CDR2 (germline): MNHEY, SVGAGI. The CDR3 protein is CASSYSNRGLGPLHF. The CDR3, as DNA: TGTGCCAGCAGTTACTCGAACCGGGGCCTAGGCCCCCTCCACTTT.

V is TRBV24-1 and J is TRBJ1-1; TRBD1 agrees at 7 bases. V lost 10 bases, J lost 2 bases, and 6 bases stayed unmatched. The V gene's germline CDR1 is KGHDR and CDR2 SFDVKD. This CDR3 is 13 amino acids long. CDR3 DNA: TGTGCCACGAGACAGGGTGTAAACACTGAAGCTTTCTTT. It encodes CATRQGVNTEAFF.

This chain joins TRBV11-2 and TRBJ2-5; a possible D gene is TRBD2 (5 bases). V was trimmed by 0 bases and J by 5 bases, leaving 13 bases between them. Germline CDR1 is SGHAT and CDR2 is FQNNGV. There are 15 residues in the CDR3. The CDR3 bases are TGTGCCAGCAGCTTAGATCCTAGCTTAGTTGAGACCCAGTACTTC. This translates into CASSLDPSLVETQYF.

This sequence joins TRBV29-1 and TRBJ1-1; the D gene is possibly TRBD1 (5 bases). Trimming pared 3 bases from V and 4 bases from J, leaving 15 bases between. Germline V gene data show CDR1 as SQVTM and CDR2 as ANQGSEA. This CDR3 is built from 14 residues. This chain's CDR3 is CSVERDPRGTEAFF. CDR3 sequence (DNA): TGCAGCGTTGAGAGGGACCCGAGAGGCACTGAAGCTTTCTTT.

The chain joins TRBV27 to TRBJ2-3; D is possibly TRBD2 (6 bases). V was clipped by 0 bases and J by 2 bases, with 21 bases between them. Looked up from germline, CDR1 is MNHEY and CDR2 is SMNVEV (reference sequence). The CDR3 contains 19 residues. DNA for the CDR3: TGTGCCAGCAGTTTATCTGCCCCGGGGAGCGGGTTCTACACAGATACGCAGTATTTT. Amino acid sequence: CASSLSAPGSGFYTDTQYF.

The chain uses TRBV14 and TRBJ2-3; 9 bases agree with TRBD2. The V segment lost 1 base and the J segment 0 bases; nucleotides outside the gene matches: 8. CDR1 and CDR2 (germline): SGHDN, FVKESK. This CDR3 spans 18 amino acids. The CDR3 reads CASSQVPLAGASTDTQYF. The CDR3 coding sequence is TGTGCCAGCAGCCAAGTACCCTTAGCGGGGGCGAGCACAGATACGCAGTATTTT.

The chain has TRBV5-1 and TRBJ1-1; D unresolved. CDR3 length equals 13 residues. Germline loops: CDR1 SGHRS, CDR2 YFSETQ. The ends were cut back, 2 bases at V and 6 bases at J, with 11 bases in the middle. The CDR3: CASSLGREAEAFF. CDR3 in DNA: TGCGCCAGCAGCTTAGGACGCGAGGCTGAAGCTTTCTTT.

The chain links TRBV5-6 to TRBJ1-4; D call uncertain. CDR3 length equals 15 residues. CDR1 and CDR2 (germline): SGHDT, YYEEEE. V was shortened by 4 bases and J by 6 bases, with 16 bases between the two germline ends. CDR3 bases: TGTGCCAGCAGCCCCCTGGACGGTCGGGATGAAAAACTGTTTTTT. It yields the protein CASSPLDGRDEKLFF.

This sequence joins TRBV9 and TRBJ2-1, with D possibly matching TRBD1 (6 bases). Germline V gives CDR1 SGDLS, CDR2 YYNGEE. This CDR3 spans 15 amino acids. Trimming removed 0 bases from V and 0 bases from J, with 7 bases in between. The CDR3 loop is CASSVEGDSYNEQFF. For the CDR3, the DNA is TGTGCCAGCAGCGTAGAGGGGGACTCCTACAATGAGCAGTTCTTC.

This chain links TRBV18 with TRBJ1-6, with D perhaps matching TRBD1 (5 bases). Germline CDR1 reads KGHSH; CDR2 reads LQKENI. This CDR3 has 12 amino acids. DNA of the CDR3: TGTGGGGGCGGGGAAAGTAATTCACCCCTCCACTTT. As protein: CGGGESNSPLHF.

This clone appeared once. CDR3 residues: CASRGTGGPKETQYF. CDR3 sequence (DNA): TGTGCCAGCAGAGGGACAGGGGGCCCCAAAGAGACCCAGTACTTC. V is TRBV6-5 and J is TRBJ2-5; the match to TRBD1 covers 12 bases. CDR3 length: 15 residues. The ends lost 6 bases at V and 3 bases at J; junction bases unmatched: 5. Germline V lookup: CDR1 MNHEY, CDR2 SVGAGI.